The 32 T cell receptor beta chains below were found in one sample sequenced in a study of cytomegalovirus exposure and HLA in healthy donors. In the PCR, 60 Vbeta and 13 Jbeta primers were used. Sequencing used immunoSEQ multiplex PCR; TCRdb keeps in-frame clones, though not all of them. The sample comprises 65,000 to 85,000 clones, around 65% of which are singletons, and roughly 5% rests with the top ten. Sequencing was done on a sample of PBMCs. These TCRs come from a man aged 55 to 70 in good health and CMV-seropositive.

The chain joins TRBV7-9 to TRBJ2-5, with D tentatively TRBD2 (5 bases). Germline loops: CDR1 SEHNR, CDR2 FQNEAQ (reference sequence). Trimming removed 2 bases from V and 5 bases from J, with 12 bases in between. The CDR3 sequence is 14 residues long. The CDR3 loop reads CASSLRARGETQYF. The CDR3 DNA reads as TGTGCCAGCAGCTTACGGGCCCGCGGGGAGACCCAGTACTTC. The variable domain in full, with the rest retrieved from reference TRBV7-9 and TRBJ2-5, is DTGVSQNPRHKITKRGQNVTFRCDPISEHNRLYWYRQTLGQGPEFLTYFQNEAQLEKSRLLSDRFSAERPKGSFSTLEIQRTEQGDSAMYLCASSLRARGETQYFGPGTRLLVL.

The chain joins TRBV7-8 to TRBJ1-1; the D gene is possibly TRBD1 (6 bases). This CDR3 spans 14 amino acids. The ends were cut back, 2 bases at V and 4 bases at J, with 11 bases in the middle. Germline-derived CDR1 and CDR2 are SGHVS and FQNEAQ. CDR3 protein: CASSLTGSATEAFF. The CDR3 DNA reads as TGTGCCAGCAGCTTAACAGGGTCGGCCACTGAAGCTTTCTTT.

The chain couples TRBV19 to TRBJ2-5; 7 nucleotides match TRBD1. Judging by the DNA end, TRBJ2-7 fits better; the J call may be wrong. Germline V CDR1 and CDR2: LNHDA, SQIVND (reference sequence). The CDR3 has 14 residues. The CDR3 DNA sequence: TGTGCCAGTAGTATCCGGGACAGTTACTACGAGCAGTACTTC. It codes for CASSIRDSYYEQYF.

The chain joins TRBV27 to TRBJ2-1, with 7 bases matching TRBD2. The trim removed 1 base at V and 7 bases at J, leaving 22 bases unmatched. The germline V gene has CDR1 MNHEY and CDR2 SMNVEV (reference sequence). This CDR3 has 20 amino acids. Here the CDR3 reads CASSLFGGTALQLLQNEQFF. The CDR3 bases are TGTGCCAGCAGTTTATTCGGGGGGACCGCTTTGCAACTATTACAGAATGAGCAGTTCTTC.

This chain links TRBV27 with TRBJ2-7, with 11 bases fitting TRBD1. CDR1 MNHEY and CDR2 SMNVEV come from the germline V gene (reference sequence). Trimming cost V 4 bases and J 6 bases; bases outside gene matches: 11. The CDR3 runs to 16 residues. This CDR3 is CASSSHRDRGSLEQYF. The CDR3 coding sequence is TGTGCCAGCAGTTCTCACCGGGACAGGGGGTCGCTCGAGCAGTACTTC.

This chain joins TRBV19 and TRBJ2-3; 10 nucleotides match TRBD2. Germline V gene sequence: CDR1 LNHDA, CDR2 SQIVND (reference sequence). The CDR3 is 15 amino acids. The V gene end was trimmed by 4 bases and the J gene end by 5 bases; junction bases not matched to a gene: 6. The CDR3 region is CASSTLAGVEDTQYF. CDR3 nucleotide sequence: TGTGCCAGTAGTACCCTAGCGGGAGTGGAAGATACGCAGTATTTT.

J is TRBJ2-7 and V is TRBV6-5, with TRBD2 as a possible D gene (6 bases). This CDR3 contains 14 residues. The germline V gene encodes CDR1 MNHEY and CDR2 SVGAGI. The V end lost 1 base, the J end lost 4 bases, and 11 bases lay between the germline ends. CDR3 sequence: CASSYLGLQYEQYF. For the CDR3, the DNA is TGTGCCAGCAGTTACTTGGGACTTCAGTACGAGCAGTACTTC.

This clone was seen a single time. V is TRBV5-4 and J is TRBJ2-3; perhaps TRBD1 as D (6 bases). CDR1 is SGHNT and CDR2 is YYREEE in the germline V gene (reference sequence). The V end was cut by 7 bases, the J end by 6 bases, with 12 bases between. The CDR3 is 12 amino acids. CDR3 in amino acids: CASATGSDTQYF. Written as DNA, the CDR3 is TGTGCCAGCGCCACAGGGTCCGATACGCAGTATTTT.

The V and J genes are TRBV27 and TRBJ2-7, with 11 bases fitting TRBD2. J gave up 2 bases and V 5 bases, and 2 bases lay outside the gene matches. The CDR3 sequence is 14 residues long. CDR1 and CDR2 from the germline V gene are MNHEY and SMNVEV (reference sequence). The CDR3 spells CASSTLAGAYEQYF. The DNA of the CDR3 is TGTGCCAGCAGTACACTAGCGGGGGCCTACGAGCAGTACTTC.

This clone qualifies as medium-sized. This chain links TRBV4-2 with TRBJ2-7, with D uncertain. Between the trimmed V and J ends, which lost 4 bases and 3 bases, there was a span of 16 bases. In germline, CDR1 is LGHNA, CDR2 YNFKEQ. The CDR3 contains 15 residues. CDR3 in DNA: TGTGCCAGCAGCCCCCTTGACGGAGATTTCTACGAGCAGTACTTC. As protein: CASSPLDGDFYEQYF.

V is TRBV5-6 and J is TRBJ2-7; TRBD1 matches 9 bases. Germline trimming cut 3 bases from V and 5 bases from J; bases unmatched to any gene: 6. The CDR3 contains 14 residues. Germline V CDR1 and CDR2: SGHDT, YYEEEE. CDR3 region: CASSSGTGYDEQYF. CDR3 bases: TGTGCCAGCAGCTCCGGGACAGGGTATGACGAGCAGTACTTC.

The gene calls are TRBV5-1 and TRBJ2-1; 11 nucleotides match TRBD2. Unmatched junction bases numbered 2, after V lost 0 bases and J lost 6 bases. The germline gives CDR1 SGHRS, CDR2 YFSETQ. This CDR3 spans 15 amino acids. Here the CDR3 reads CASSLALAGGNEQFF. Here the CDR3 DNA reads TGCGCCAGCAGCTTGGCGCTAGCGGGGGGCAATGAGCAGTTCTTC.

The chain joins TRBV30 to TRBJ2-7; D gene unclear. The V gene lost 2 bases and the J gene lost 1 base, with 3 bases spanning the gap. Germline CDR1 reads GTSNPN; CDR2 reads SVGIG (reference sequence). The CDR3 is 11 amino acids. DNA of the CDR3: TGTGCCTGGAGTCTGTCCTACGAGCAGTACTTC. This sequence encodes CAWSLSYEQYF.

J is TRBJ2-7 and V is TRBV27, with 8 bases that match TRBD1. The CDR3 has 18 amino acids. After removal of 3 bases from V and 2 bases from J, the junction contained 15 bases not matched to a gene. Germline lookup yields CDR1 MNHEY and CDR2 SMNVEV (reference sequence). The CDR3 loop is CASSFRGRNSERTYEQYF. Here the CDR3 DNA reads TGTGCCAGCAGTTTCAGGGGGCGTAACTCCGAGAGAACCTACGAGCAGTACTTC.

The J gene is TRBJ1-2, the V gene TRBV4-2; D uncertain. Looked up from germline, CDR1 is LGHNA and CDR2 is YNFKEQ. CDR3 length: 14 amino acids. Trimming left V 1 base short and J 3 bases short, with 9 bases between. CDR3 loop: CASSQAGRDYGYTF. DNA for the CDR3: TGTGCCAGCAGCCAAGCAGGCAGAGACTATGGCTACACCTTC.

The chain combines TRBV5-1 with TRBJ2-3; a weak D match, TRBD2 (6 bases). Trimming shortened V by 1 base and J by 3 bases, and 15 bases separated the two germline ends. The CDR3 contains 16 residues. CDR1 is SGHRS and CDR2 is YFSETQ in the germline V gene. CDR3 sequence reads: CASSLRTVAGTDTQYF. The CDR3 DNA reads as TGCGCCAGCAGCTTGAGAACGGTGGCGGGAACAGATACGCAGTATTTT.

This clone was observed a handful of times. The V and J genes are TRBV4-1 and TRBJ1-1; 9 bases agree with TRBD1. This CDR3 comprises 14 residues. Germline CDR1 is MGHRA and CDR2 is YSYEKL. V was pared by 8 bases and J by 1 base, with 5 bases of the junction left unmatched. CDR3 residues: CASLPGQGNTEAFF. CDR3 in DNA: TGCGCCAGCTTGCCGGGACAGGGGAACACTGAAGCTTTCTTT.

This CDR3 is CASSEPTGSYTDTQYF. The CDR3 DNA reads TGTGCCAGCAGTGAACCGACAGGAAGTTACACAGATACGCAGTATTTT. The rearrangement links TRBV2 to TRBJ2-3; a weak D match, TRBD1 (6 bases). V was clipped by 2 bases and J by 2 bases, with 14 bases between them. Germline-derived CDR1 and CDR2 are SNHLY and FYNNEI. There are 16 residues in the CDR3.

The chain is built from TRBV7-2 and TRBJ1-2, with TRBD1 matching over 9 bases. The CDR3 is made up of 15 amino acids. Germline CDR1 SGHTA, CDR2 FQGNSA. Trimming cost V 5 bases and J 4 bases; bases outside gene matches: 8. The CDR3 region has the DNA TGTGCCAGCAGCAACCGGGACAGGGCCTCCTATGGCTACACCTTC. This codes for CASSNRDRASYGYTF.

V and J are TRBV6-5 and TRBJ2-5; tentative D call: TRBD1 (6 bases). The CDR3 is 11 amino acids. Trimming took 7 bases from V and 6 from J, leaving 9 bases between them. Germline V gene lookup returns CDR1 MNHEY and CDR2 SVGAGI. The CDR3 DNA sequence: TGTGCCAGCATTAGGGGGAAGACCCAGTACTTC. Its translation: CASIRGKTQYF.

This clone has a single count. The chain recombines TRBV7-9 with TRBJ2-3; a possible D gene is TRBD1 (5 bases). Germline V lookup: CDR1 SEHNR, CDR2 FQNEAQ (reference sequence). The CDR3 covers 17 residues. V was clipped by 3 bases and J by 2 bases, with 18 bases between them. CDR3 amino acids: CASSFARTTLDTDTQYF. The CDR3 nucleotides read TGTGCCAGCAGCTTTGCTAGGACAACACTTGACACAGATACGCAGTATTTT.

The J gene is TRBJ1-1, the V gene TRBV11-3; D perhaps matches TRBD1 (5 bases). This CDR3 contains 14 residues. The germline V and J ends were trimmed by 5 bases and 0 bases, with 10 bases remaining between them. From germline, CDR1 is SGHNT and CDR2 YENEEA. The CDR3 region is CASSQGLLNTEAFF. DNA of the CDR3: TGTGCCAGCAGCCAGGGATTACTGAACACTGAAGCTTTCTTT.

This clone was counted a few times. V is TRBV9 and J is TRBJ2-5, with TRBD1 as a possible D gene (6 bases). CDR3 size: 15 residues. Trimming removed 4 bases from V and 2 bases from J, with 15 bases in between. The germline CDR1 and CDR2 sequences are SGDLS and YYNGEE. The CDR3 is CASSPWTAPQETQYF. DNA of the CDR3: TGTGCCAGCAGCCCATGGACAGCCCCGCAAGAGACCCAGTACTTC.

The chain carries TRBV6-1 and TRBJ2-5, with 14 nucleotides matching TRBD2. V was clipped by 9 bases and J by 1 base; unmatched bases: 4. Per germline, CDR1 MNHNS and CDR2 SASEGT. This CDR3 contains 15 residues. The CDR3 nucleotides read TGTGCCAGTGGACTAGCGGGAGGCTTCCAAGAGACCCAGTACTTC. It translates to CASGLAGGFQETQYF.

The genes are TRBV5-1 and TRBJ2-1; D might be TRBD2 (5 bases). V lost 2 bases, J lost 6 bases, and 9 bases lay in between. Germline CDR1 reads SGHRS; CDR2 reads YFSETQ. CDR3 length equals 13 residues. The CDR3 DNA is TGCGCCAGCAGCTTAGCGGTAGGCAATGAGCAGTTCTTC. It yields the protein CASSLAVGNEQFF. The full variable domain, with the rest looked up from reference TRBV5-1 and TRBJ2-1, is KAGVTQTPRYLIKTRGQQVTLSCSPISGHRSVSWYQQTPGQGLQFLFEYFSETQRNKGNFPGRFSGRQFSNSRSEMNVSTLELGDSALYLCASSLAVGNEQFFGPGTRLTVL.

CDR3 sequence reads: CAISRDRRENEKLFF. In nucleotides, the CDR3 is TGCGCCATTTCCCGGGACAGGAGGGAGAATGAAAAACTGTTTTTT. The chain recombines TRBV23-1 with TRBJ1-4; 8 positions agree with TRBD1. TRBV23-1 is classed as an ORF, of uncertain function. Trimming cost V 10 bases and J 5 bases; bases outside gene matches: 12. CDR3 size: 15 residues.

This clone was seen only once. The J gene is TRBJ2-5, the V gene TRBV5-1; 8 positions agree with TRBD1. Per germline, CDR1 SGHRS and CDR2 YFSETQ. The CDR3 extends over 15 amino acids. V shed 4 bases and J 5 bases; nucleotides not matched to a gene: 10. This chain's CDR3 is CASSQGARETETQYF. Written as DNA, the CDR3 is TGCGCCAGCAGCCAGGGGGCTAGGGAGACGGAGACCCAGTACTTC.

The V gene is TRBV27, the J gene TRBJ2-7; 12 nucleotides match TRBD2. The CDR3 spans 14 residues. V lost 7 bases, J lost 6 bases, and 7 bases stayed unmatched. Germline assignment: CDR1 MNHEY and CDR2 SMNVEV (reference sequence). The CDR3 DNA reads TGTGCCAGCACAAAACTAGCGGGAGGATTCGAGCAGTACTTC. It translates to CASTKLAGGFEQYF.

The chain employs TRBV30 and TRBJ1-6; D uncertain. This CDR3 spans 13 amino acids. In germline, CDR1 is GTSNPN, CDR2 SVGIG (reference sequence). Trimming removed 4 bases at V and 5 bases at J, with 9 bases between. The CDR3 nucleotides read TGTGCCTGGACTAGATCAGATAATTCACCCCTCCACTTT. This codes for CAWTRSDNSPLHF.

This chain uses TRBV4-3 with TRBJ2-5; D gene uncertain. Per germline, CDR1 LGHNA and CDR2 YSLEER. This CDR3 region has 14 residues. V dropped 4 bases and J dropped 0 bases, with 9 bases sitting between them. CDR3 sequence: CASSPIPYQETQYF. CDR3 coding DNA: TGCGCCAGCAGCCCTATCCCGTACCAAGAGACCCAGTACTTC.

The chain links TRBV6-5 to TRBJ1-2; D is unresolved. Per the germline V gene, CDR1 is MNHEY and CDR2 is SVGAGI. Trimming removed 4 bases at V and 0 bases at J, with 3 bases between. The CDR3 is 12 residues long. The CDR3 protein is CASSSTNYGYTF. CDR3 sequence (DNA): TGTGCCAGCAGTTCTACTAACTATGGCTACACCTTC.

This clone was recorded a few times. The chain employs TRBV13 and TRBJ2-7; 7 bases are a match to TRBD1. With V trimmed by 4 bases and J by 4 bases, 10 bases remained unmatched. CDR3 length equals 15 residues. The germline V gene encodes CDR1 PRHDT and CDR2 FYEKMQ (reference sequence). Here the CDR3 DNA reads TGTGCCAGCAGCTCTCGGGACAGCTCGCTATACGAGCAGTACTTC. Protein sequence: CASSSRDSSLYEQYF.